One T cell receptor (beta chain) is described in this entry. Its binding antigen is unknown. Base qualities were left out, and no much larger clone turns up one base away. In the prospective study, participants were roughly 18 to 100 years old, resided in under 30 geographic areas of the United States, and were enrolled through a virtual design. Cohort assignment in the prospective study relied on participant-reported clinical history from a screening survey and a study questionnaire. ImmuneRACE Cohort 3 recovered participants were defined by two consecutive negative NP/OP PCR tests, healthcare professional clearance, or symptom resolution. Mobile phlebotomists in the prospective study collected whole blood, serum and a nasopharyngeal or oropharyngeal swab from every participant. Over a roughly two-month period, participants in the prospective study had the option of providing additional blood draws and questionnaires. Blood samples from the prospective study were shipped frozen or at room temperature prior to DNA extraction.

V was cut back by 0 bases and J by 7 bases, leaving a gap of 9 bases between them. The CDR1 and CDR2 encoded by the germline V gene are KGHSH and LQKENI. Measured from the cysteine to the phenylalanine, the CDR3 is 13 residues long. Only the CDR3 part of the read is kept: 39 bases, read in frame from the first base. This sample is part of a study of blood T cell repertoires in COVID-19 (dated by TCRdb to the early 2020s). About the study as a whole: The collaborator samples originated in the United States, Italy and Spain and spanned the acute and convalescent phases of COVID-19. HLA class I and class II types, where available, came from metadata supplied by the sample provider rather than from assay-based typing. The repertoires were made available in a free public database intended to serve as a resource for research on the immune response to SARS-CoV-2. Samples were obtained from the ongoing ImmuneRACE study (first 160 participants) and from over 1,000 subjects provided by 6 global collaborators. A de-identified subject ID, COVID-19 status, age in years and sex were almost always included in the sample metadata. Subjects who had been exposed to COVID-19, were actively infected with it, or had recovered from it provided the deeply sampled blood TCRbeta repertoires that made up the dataset. The material from the prospective study consisted of cDNA or gDNA derived from T cells, B-cell-depleted T cells, or PBMCs. Results the study describes overall, beyond this receptor: The quantity of clinical and demographic metadata differed by source and by participant and was supplied without curation.

The immunoSEQ Assay, a bias-controlled multiplex PCR, was used to amplify TCRbeta CDR3 regions from genomic DNA. Regarding the original processing steps: The number of nucleated cells in each sample was estimated from the amplification of reference gene primers within the assay. Sequence reads were collapsed and filtered to measure the absolute abundance of every unique TCRbeta CDR3 rearrangement. For each sample, productive Simpson clonality was calculated as the square root of Simpson's diversity index over productive rearrangements. Sourced from immuneACCESS, this table was stored by TCRdb with only in-frame sequences that have V and J called. A share of the clones is absent; for the studies checked, an unresolved V gene accounts for under half, and the remainder has no known explanation. Clonal size and the V and J genes are those of that table, whereas D and trimming came from the DNA. For this sample there are 60,000 to 70,000 clones; around 89% appear just once. The ten most abundant clones make up 10% of the sample.

The sequence came from a woman aged 40 to 50 who had recovered from COVID-19. This sequence uses TRBV18 and TRBJ1-2; TRBD1 is a weak D gene call, 5 bases matching. The sample was PBMCs or T cells enriched from blood (not recorded which). In nucleotide form, the sequence is TGTGCCAGCTCACCACCAGGGGATTCTGGCTACACCTTC. It translates as CASSPPGDSGYTF. With the rest looked up from the reference TRBV18 and TRBJ1-2 genes rather than sequenced, the full variable domain is NAGVMQNPRHLVRRRGQEARLRCSPMKGHSHVYWYRQLPEEGLKFMVYLQKENIIDESGMPKERFSAEFPKEGPSILRIQQVVRGDSAAYFCASSPPGDSGYTFGSGTRLTVV.